Below, 5 T cell receptor beta chains from the same sample are listed, as sequenced in a study of Tregs in tolerant kidney transplant recipients. Data came from immunoSEQ multiplex PCR; TCRdb stores just in-frame clones and leaves some out. The profile shows tens of thousands of clones, 93% of them singletons. The nonmyeloablative bone marrow transplants came from related graft donors, with transient mixed chimerism. Sequenced material: CD4+ T cells from blood (PBMCs), taken 12 months after the transplant. The receptors were gathered from a human patient who received a combined kidney and bone marrow transplant. A subset of T cells may come from the graft donor.

The rearrangement joins TRBV19 to TRBJ2-6; D gene uncertain. The CDR3 is 15 amino acids. CDR1 is LNHDA, CDR2 SQIVND, per germline (reference sequence). The ends were cut back, 4 bases at V and 0 bases at J, with 7 bases in the middle. CDR3 DNA sequence: TGTGCCAGTAGTACGTCAGACTCTGGGGCCAACGTCCTGACTTTC. Amino acids: CASSTSDSGANVLTF.

This chain's CDR3 is CASSGTGFSTDTQYF. The CDR3 bases are TGTGCCAGCAGCGGTACGGGGTTTAGCACAGATACGCAGTATTTT. The rearrangement links TRBV9 to TRBJ2-3; TRBD2 is a possible D gene (5 bases). The CDR3 totals 15 residues. Deletions cut 3 bases from V and 0 bases from J, with 11 bases between. The germline V gene has CDR1 SGDLS and CDR2 YYNGEE.

The chain uses TRBV29-1 and TRBJ2-3; D ambiguous. Trimming left V 5 bases short and J 2 bases short, with 17 bases between. The V gene's germline CDR1 is SQVTM and CDR2 ANQGSEA. This CDR3 is 15 amino acids long. The DNA of the CDR3 is TGCAGCGTTCAGAACCTTAACATTATCACAGATACGCAGTATTTT. This translates into CSVQNLNIITDTQYF.

The V gene is TRBV11-2, the J gene TRBJ2-7; 8 bases align to TRBD2. J was trimmed by 2 bases and V by 5 bases; bases with no gene match: 5. The CDR3 spans 14 residues. From germline, CDR1 is SGHAT and CDR2 FQNNGV. The CDR3 coding sequence is TGTGCCAGCAGCCCGGGACTAGGGACCTACGAGCAGTACTTC. Encoded protein: CASSPGLGTYEQYF.

V gene TRBV10-3 combines with J gene TRBJ2-3; tentative D call: TRBD1 (5 bases). V lost 6 bases and J lost 3, with 10 bases in between. CDR1 and CDR2 (germline): ENHRY, SYGVKD. The length of the CDR3 is 13 residues. The CDR3 nucleotides read TGTGCCATCAGAGGGGTTCAGACAGATACGCAGTATTTT. Protein: CAIRGVQTDTQYF.